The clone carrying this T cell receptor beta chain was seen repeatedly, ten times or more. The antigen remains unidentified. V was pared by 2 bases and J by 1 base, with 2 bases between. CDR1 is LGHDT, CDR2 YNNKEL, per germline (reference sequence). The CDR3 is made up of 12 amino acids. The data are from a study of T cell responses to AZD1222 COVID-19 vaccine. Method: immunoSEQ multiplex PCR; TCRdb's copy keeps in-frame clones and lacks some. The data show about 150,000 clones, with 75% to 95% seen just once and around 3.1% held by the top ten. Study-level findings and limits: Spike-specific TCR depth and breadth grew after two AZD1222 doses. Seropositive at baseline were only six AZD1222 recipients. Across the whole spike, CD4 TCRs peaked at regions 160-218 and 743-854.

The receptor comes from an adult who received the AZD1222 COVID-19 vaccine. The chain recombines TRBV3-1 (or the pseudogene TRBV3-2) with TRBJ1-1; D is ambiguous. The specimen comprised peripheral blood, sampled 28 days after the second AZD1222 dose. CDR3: CASSQKNTEAFF. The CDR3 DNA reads TGTGCCAGCAGCCAAAAGAACACTGAAGCTTTCTTT.